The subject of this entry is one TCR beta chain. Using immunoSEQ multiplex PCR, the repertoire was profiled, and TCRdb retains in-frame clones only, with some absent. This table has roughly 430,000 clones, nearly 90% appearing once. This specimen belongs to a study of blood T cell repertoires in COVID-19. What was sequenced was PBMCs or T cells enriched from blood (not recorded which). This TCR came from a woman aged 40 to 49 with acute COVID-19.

CDR3 DNA sequence: TGTGCCATCAGTCCGTCGCAGGGTGGCGGGGAGCTGTTTTTT. This sequence encodes CAISPSQGGGELFF. The V gene is TRBV10-3, the J gene TRBJ2-2; maybe TRBD1 (5 bases). The CDR3 is made up of 14 amino acids. V shed 5 bases and J shed 7 bases, with 14 bases lying between them. CDR1 and CDR2 (germline): ENHRY, SYGVKD.